These 29 T cell receptor beta chains share one sample of origin, sequenced in a study of identifying expanded T cells in peripheral blood. Only in-frame clones appear in the TCRdb table, and some are missing; sequencing was by immunoSEQ multiplex PCR. The table has 85,000 to 90,000 clones, approximately 83% seen once. Input material: blood. The source is a person aged 18 to 70 in good health.

The CDR3 region is CSVEIRRQQFF. DNA for the CDR3: TGCAGCGTAGAGATCAGGCGGCAGCAGTTCTTC. This chain connects TRBV20-1 to TRBJ2-1, with D uncertain. CDR1 DFQATT and CDR2 SNEGSKA come from the germline V gene (reference sequence). CDR3 size: 11 residues.

The J gene is TRBJ2-1, the V gene TRBV6-5, with 8 bases matching TRBD1. V gave up 6 bases and J gave up 0 bases; unmatched junction bases: 4. The germline V gene encodes CDR1 MNHEY and CDR2 SVGAGI. The CDR3 spans 15 residues. The CDR3 region is CASSRTGSSYNEQFF. The CDR3 DNA follows: TGTGCCAGCAGCCGGACAGGGAGCTCCTACAATGAGCAGTTCTTC.

The chain employs TRBV7-2 and TRBJ1-5, with no clear D. The V and J ends lost 3 bases and 6 bases respectively, with 6 bases between them. The CDR3 runs to 12 residues. The germline gives CDR1 SGHTA, CDR2 FQGNSA. The CDR3 nucleotides are TGTGCCAGCAGCTTTATGGGTCAGCCCCAGCATTTT. Amino acids: CASSFMGQPQHF.

The V and J genes are TRBV2 and TRBJ1-1, with D tentatively TRBD1 (6 bases). V lost 6 bases, J lost 1 base, and 15 bases lay in between. The germline gives CDR1 SNHLY, CDR2 FYNNEI. There are 15 residues in the CDR3. CDR3 residues: CASRRGTDRNTEAFF. DNA of the CDR3: TGTGCCAGCAGGAGGGGGACGGACCGGAACACTGAAGCTTTCTTT.

This sequence joins TRBV18 and TRBJ2-7, with D unresolved. Trimming took 3 bases from V and 1 from J, leaving 7 bases between them. Germline assignment: CDR1 KGHSH and CDR2 LQKENI. This CDR3 has 13 residues. Here the CDR3 reads CASSPPASYEQYF. CDR3 nucleotides: TGTGCCAGCTCACCTCCAGCTTCCTACGAGCAGTACTTC.

The rearrangement links TRBV7-9 to TRBJ1-1; no firm D call. This CDR3 has 15 amino acids. Looked up from germline, CDR1 is SEHNR and CDR2 is FQNEAQ (reference sequence). V lost 5 bases, J lost 3 bases, and 16 bases lay in between. The CDR3 loop reads CASSPERVVHTEAFF. Written as DNA, the CDR3 is TGTGCCAGCAGCCCCGAGAGAGTGGTTCACACTGAAGCTTTCTTT.

This chain connects TRBV18 to TRBJ2-5, with D tentatively TRBD2 (6 bases). The CDR3 sequence is 15 residues long. Trimming pared 4 bases from V and 5 bases from J, leaving 17 bases between. Looked up from germline, CDR1 is KGHSH and CDR2 is LQKENI. DNA for the CDR3: TGTGCCAGCTCACGGGGACTCCTTCGTGGGGAGACCCAGTACTTC. As protein: CASSRGLLRGETQYF.

The gene calls are TRBV6-6 and TRBJ2-5, with a possible D match to TRBD1 (5 bases). CDR1 is MNHNY, CDR2 SVGAGI, per germline (reference sequence). The CDR3 totals 15 residues. V lost 8 bases to trimming and J lost 5 bases, with 21 bases between them. The CDR3 DNA sequence: TGTGCCAGCCGAGCTCCTGCCTCTTCAGGGGAGACCCAGTACTTC. Translated: CASRAPASSGETQYF.

In this sample, this clone turned up once. The gene calls are TRBV5-6 and TRBJ2-2, with no clear D. Germline V lookup: CDR1 SGHDT, CDR2 YYEEEE. V lost 0 bases and J lost 5, with 5 bases in between. This CDR3 spans 13 amino acids. The CDR3 DNA is TGTGCCAGCAGCTTGGTTGGGACCGGGGAGCTGTTTTTT. It yields the protein CASSLVGTGELFF.

The chain couples TRBV6-5 to TRBJ1-4; TRBD1 matches at 7 bases. Germline values: CDR1 MNHEY, CDR2 SVGAGI. V lost 10 bases, J lost 4 bases, and 6 bases stayed unmatched. CDR3 length: 13 amino acids. The CDR3: CATRRQGNEKLFF. CDR3 DNA sequence: TGTGCCACACGAAGACAGGGTAATGAAAAACTGTTTTTT.

The chain recombines TRBV6-1 with TRBJ2-1; 8 bases fit TRBD1. This CDR3 has 15 residues. Trimming cost V 3 bases and J 10 bases; bases outside gene matches: 11. Germline-derived CDR1 and CDR2 are MNHNS and SASEGT. CDR3: CASSDRQGSQQEQFF. CDR3 in DNA: TGTGCCAGCAGTGACCGACAGGGGTCTCAACAGGAGCAGTTCTTC.

The table lists this clone with a count of one. The gene calls are TRBV6-5 and TRBJ1-6, with no clear D. Germline-derived CDR1 and CDR2 are MNHEY and SVGAGI. Trimming shortened V by 0 bases and J by 6 bases, and 9 bases separated the two germline ends. The CDR3 extends over 15 amino acids. The CDR3 sequence: CASSYSRRINSPLHF. The DNA for the CDR3 is TGTGCCAGCAGTTACTCCAGGAGGATTAATTCACCCCTCCACTTT.

The chain carries TRBV9 and TRBJ2-5; 7 bases line up with TRBD1. V lost 5 bases to trimming and J lost 1 base; unmatched junction nucleotides: 11. The CDR3 is 16 residues long. Germline V gene lookup returns CDR1 SGDLS and CDR2 YYNGEE. CDR3 sequence reads: CASSVPGTDLQETQYF. CDR3 nucleotides: TGTGCCAGCAGTGTTCCCGGGACAGATCTCCAAGAGACCCAGTACTTC.

The chain recombines TRBV7-2 with TRBJ1-3; D gene unclear. This CDR3 comprises 17 residues. The ends were cut back, 5 bases at V and 0 bases at J, with 17 bases in the middle. The V gene's germline CDR1 is SGHTA and CDR2 FQGNSA. CDR3 bases: TGTGCCAGCAGCCCTCGACCCTATAGCATCTCTGGAAACACCATATATTTT. Its translation is CASSPRPYSISGNTIYF.

This chain joins TRBV5-6 and TRBJ2-1; 10 bases agree with TRBD2. CDR3 size: 15 residues. Germline V gene lookup returns CDR1 SGHDT and CDR2 YYEEEE. The junction had 12 bases not matched to a gene; V was cut back by 6 bases and J by 9 bases. The CDR3 DNA sequence: TGTGCCAGCACCATGCCCGGGACTAGCGTATTTGAGCAGTTCTTC. It encodes CASTMPGTSVFEQFF.

V is TRBV11-3 and J is TRBJ2-7, with a weak D call TRBD1 (6 bases). This CDR3 has 12 amino acids. The germline gives CDR1 SGHNT, CDR2 YENEEA. Trimming left V 6 bases short and J 4 bases short, with 10 bases between. The CDR3 loop reads CASRAGAYEQYF. CDR3 DNA sequence: TGTGCCAGCAGGGCAGGGGCGTACGAGCAGTACTTC.

This chain joins TRBV11-2 and TRBJ1-2; 8 bases map to TRBD1. This CDR3 is built from 12 residues. Germline-derived CDR1 and CDR2 are SGHAT and FQNNGV. V shed 9 bases, J shed 6 bases, and the junction held 6 bases outside the gene matches. The CDR3 loop reads CASWGQVHGYTF. In DNA form, the CDR3 reads TGTGCCAGTTGGGGACAGGTCCATGGCTACACCTTC.

The rearrangement uses TRBV7-2 and TRBJ1-2, with 7 bases lining up with TRBD1. Germline lookup yields CDR1 SGHTA and CDR2 FQGNSA. Unmatched junction bases numbered 7, after V lost 7 bases and J lost 8 bases. This CDR3 spans 12 amino acids. CDR3 DNA: TGTGCCAGCAAACTGACAGGGATGGGCTACACCTTC. Protein sequence: CASKLTGMGYTF.

V usage is TRBV4-1 and J usage is TRBJ2-2; D is uncertain. The germline V and J ends were trimmed by 1 base and 5 bases, with 5 bases remaining between them. The CDR3 consists of 13 residues. Germline assignment: CDR1 MGHRA and CDR2 YSYEKL. The CDR3 loop is CASSQVITGELFF. The CDR3 DNA reads as TGCGCCAGCAGCCAAGTTATTACCGGGGAGCTGTTTTTT.

The V call is TRBV5-5, the J call TRBJ2-7; D is possibly TRBD1 (7 bases). Germline CDR1 is SGHKS and CDR2 is YYEKEE (reference sequence). The CDR3 has 15 residues. V gave up 1 base and J gave up 9 bases, with 20 bases separating them. The CDR3 loop is CASSLRRTGGNAQYF. In nucleotides, the CDR3 is TGTGCCAGCAGCTTGAGGAGGACAGGAGGGAATGCGCAGTACTTC.

The rearrangement uses TRBV7-9 and TRBJ2-3, with D maybe TRBD1 (6 bases). This CDR3 spans 14 amino acids. Looked up from germline, CDR1 is SEHNR and CDR2 is FQNEAQ (reference sequence). The V gene lost 5 bases and the J gene lost 6 bases, with 15 bases spanning the gap. CDR3 protein: CASSVQGRADTQYF. For the CDR3, the DNA is TGTGCCAGCAGCGTACAGGGAAGGGCGGATACGCAGTATTTT.

This chain joins TRBV6-5 and TRBJ1-5; D unclear. Trimming left V 0 bases short and J 0 bases short, with 9 bases between. CDR3 length: 16 amino acids. CDR1 is MNHEY, CDR2 SVGAGI, per germline. The CDR3 DNA sequence: TGTGCCAGCAGTTACTCGAGCGGAGCTAGCAATCAGCCCCAGCATTTT. Translation gives CASSYSSGASNQPQHF.

The chain couples TRBV5-1 to TRBJ2-3; D tentatively reads TRBD1 or TRBD2 (6 bases each). The V gene's germline CDR1 is SGHRS and CDR2 YFSETQ. The CDR3 runs to 15 residues. V lost 5 bases, J lost 2 bases, and 15 bases lay in between. CDR3 protein: CASSRGPVITDTQYF. CDR3 sequence (DNA): TGCGCCAGCAGTCGGGGGCCTGTAATCACAGATACGCAGTATTTT.

This clone was picked up a small number of times. The chain links TRBV5-6 to TRBJ1-2; D gene ambiguous. Germline V gene data show CDR1 as SGHDT and CDR2 as YYEEEE. V lost 3 bases and J 2 bases, leaving 8 bases between the germline ends. This CDR3 is built from 13 residues. The CDR3 here is CASSSVANYGYTF. The CDR3 DNA sequence: TGTGCCAGCAGCTCAGTAGCGAACTATGGCTACACCTTC.

The chain is built from TRBV5-4 and TRBJ1-3; D gene unclear. The CDR3 consists of 15 residues. The V gene lost 5 bases and the J gene lost 2 bases, with 14 bases spanning the gap. Germline V gene lookup returns CDR1 SGHNT and CDR2 YYREEE (reference sequence). In nucleotides, the CDR3 is TGTGCCAGCAGATCAGGTCCAAACACTGGAAACACCATATATTTT. Protein product: CASRSGPNTGNTIYF.

V usage is TRBV7-2 and J usage is TRBJ2-5, with a weak D call TRBD2 (6 bases). The CDR3 is 13 amino acids. V was shortened by 5 bases and J by 7 bases, with 14 bases between the two germline ends. CDR1 SGHTA and CDR2 FQGNSA come from the germline V gene. CDR3 DNA: TGTGCCAGCAGCCCAGGTGGCGGGGCGACCCAGTACTTC. This gives the protein CASSPGGGATQYF. Using reference TRBV7-2 and TRBJ2-5 for the parts outside the CDR3, the full variable domain is GAGVSQSPSNKVTEKGKDVELRCDPISGHTALYWYRQSLGQGLEFLIYFQGNSAPDKSGLPSDRFSAERTGGSVSTLTIQRTQQEDSAVYLCASSPGGGATQYFGPGTRLLVL.

The chain combines TRBV30 with TRBJ1-2, with unresolved D. This CDR3 spans 13 amino acids. Germline CDR1 GTSNPN, CDR2 SVGIG (reference sequence). Trimming left V 4 bases short and J 3 bases short, with 12 bases between. The CDR3 region has the DNA TGTGCCTGGAATTCAGAACGGTACTATGGCTACACCTTC. Translating it yields CAWNSERYYGYTF.

The J gene is TRBJ2-7, the V gene TRBV7-9; 10 nucleotides line up with TRBD1. The CDR3 is 16 amino acids. V lost 5 bases to trimming and J lost 3 bases; unmatched junction nucleotides: 10. Germline-derived CDR1 and CDR2 are SEHNR and FQNEAQ (reference sequence). The CDR3 loop reads CASSTRGTGARYEQYF. DNA of the CDR3: TGTGCCAGCAGCACAAGAGGGACAGGGGCCCGCTACGAGCAGTACTTC.

This chain connects TRBV28 to TRBJ1-1; TRBD1 might be the D (5 bases). The ends were cut back, 4 bases at V and 7 bases at J, with 16 bases in the middle. Germline CDR1 reads MDHEN; CDR2 reads SYDVKM. The CDR3 covers 14 residues. This chain's CDR3 is CASSSPGPAREAFF. The CDR3 nucleotides are TGTGCCAGCAGTTCTCCGGGGCCAGCTCGTGAAGCTTTCTTT.